A selection of T cell receptor beta chains follows, all from one sample in a study of T cells in Graves' hyperthyroidism and ophthalmopathy. TCRdb redid the calling of the multiplex PCR reads with MiXCR, one entry per CDR3 protein. The profile covers almost 600,000 distinct CDR3 sequences, with over 11% appearing a single time and 5.8% taken by the ten largest. Sequencing was carried out using blood. The receptors here all came from a woman in her 30s with Graves' hyperthyroidism that later progressed to Graves' ophthalmopathy. Each CDR3 is given with its conserved first and last residue. The D gene is left open where the match is weak. Where a row states a size, it is once, few, many or the class of an expanded clone; other rows omit it.

j_call v_call d_call clone_size cdr3_nt cdr3_aa
TRBJ2-3 TRBV9 - many TGTGCCAGCAGCGCCAGCGGATATAGCACAGATACGCAGTATTTT CASSASGYSTDTQYF
TRBJ2-7 TRBV20-1 TRBD1 - TGCAGTGCTAGAAACCGGACAGGGACCTACGAGCAGTACTTC CSARNRTGTYEQYF
TRBJ2-7 TRBV5-5 TRBD1 - TGTGCCAGCAGCTTGTTGGGCAGGGGGTACGAGCAGTACTTC CASSLLGRGYEQYF
TRBJ1-5 TRBV7-2 TRBD1 many TGTGCCAGCAGCCAGACAGGGGCGGGTCAGCCCCAGCATTTT CASSQTGAGQPQHF
TRBJ2-5 TRBV11-2 - many TGTGCCAGCAGCTTAAGCAAGGAGACCCAGTACTTC CASSLSKETQYF
TRBJ2-7 TRBV12-3/TRBV12-4 - many TGTGCCAGCAGTTACAGGGGGGGAAGCTCCTACGAGCAGTACTTC CASSYRGGSSYEQYF
TRBJ1-5 TRBV20-1 - few TGCAGTGCTGCCCAGGCGGGGGGAGGCAATCAGCCCCAGCATTTT CSAAQAGGGNQPQHF
TRBJ2-3 TRBV11-3 - many TGTGCCAGCAGCTTAGAGGACAGACCCACAGATACGCAGTATTTT CASSLEDRPTDTQYF
TRBJ2-1 TRBV9 - - TGTGCCAGCAGCGTCACAGGACCCTTTGGGGAGCAGTTCTTC CASSVTGPFGEQFF
TRBJ2-1 TRBV5-1 - many TGCGCCAGCAGCTTCGGAGGTAGGTCGGCTGATGAGCAGTTCTTC CASSFGGRSADEQFF
TRBJ1-1 TRBV2 - many TGTGCCAGCAGTGAGTCAGGGCTGAACACTGAAGCTTTCTTT CASSESGLNTEAFF
TRBJ2-3 TRBV20-1 - - TGCAGTCTTAGAATGTTCGCCGGCCCATTCCCCTTTCGCACAGATACGCAGTATTTT CSLRMFAGPFPFRTDTQYF
TRBJ1-4 TRBV7-8 TRBD1 few TGTGCCAGCAGCGTAGCCGGGACAGGGGTTGAAAAACTGTTTTTT CASSVAGTGVEKLFF
TRBJ1-2 TRBV6-5 - few TGTGCCAGCAGTTACCTGGCGGAAGCGGGCTACACCTTC CASSYLAEAGYTF
TRBJ2-7 TRBV28 TRBD2 many TGTGCCAGCAGTTCAACTAGCGGGACCACCCACCGCCCCTACGAGCAGTACTTC CASSSTSGTTHRPYEQYF
TRBJ2-1 TRBV6-2/TRBV6-3 TRBD2 - TGTGCCAGCAGTTACTCGTTACGAATCGGGACTAGCGGGATTTACAATGAGCAGTTCTTC CASSYSLRIGTSGIYNEQFF
TRBJ2-7 TRBV18 - many TGTGCCAGCTCACCCACACCCGGGGTTAGGACCTACGAGCAGTACTTC CASSPTPGVRTYEQYF
TRBJ2-3 TRBV19 - - TGTGCCAGTAGTAACTTTCCAGATACGCAGTATTTT CASSNFPDTQYF
TRBJ1-2 TRBV6-5 - many TGTGCCAGCAGTTATTCCGACAGAGCCGGGGGCTACACCTTC CASSYSDRAGGYTF
TRBJ2-7 TRBV11-3 - many TGTGCCAGCAGCCAGAGAGACAGGCCATACGAGCAGTACTTC CASSQRDRPYEQYF
TRBJ2-1 TRBV28 TRBD2 many TGTGCCAGCACCGCGGGCGGGAGGGCCCTCAATGAGCAGTTCTTC CASTAGGRALNEQFF
TRBJ2-7 TRBV29-1 TRBD2 many TGCAGCGTTGGGACTAGCGGCTACGAGCAGTACTTC CSVGTSGYEQYF
TRBJ2-2 TRBV11-2 - few TGTGCCAGCAGCTTAAAACTAGCTAACACCGGGGAGCTGTTTTTT CASSLKLANTGELFF
TRBJ2-7 TRBV11-2 - many TGTGCCAGCAGCTTATCTGGCTCCGGACAGGGAGGGGACGAGCAGTACTTC CASSLSGSGQGGDEQYF
TRBJ2-5 TRBV2 TRBD2 once TGTGCCAGCAGTGAAAATATTTTTGGGACTAGCAAAGAGACCCAGTACTTC CASSENIFGTSKETQYF
TRBJ2-2 TRBV7-2 - many TGTGCCAGCAGCTTAGCTACCCCCGGGGAGCTGTTTTTT CASSLATPGELFF
TRBJ2-1 TRBV6-1 - - TGTGCCAGCAGGGCTGCCCAAGGCTACTCCTACAATGAGCAGTTCTTC CASRAAQGYSYNEQFF
TRBJ1-4 TRBV20-1 TRBD1 many TGCAGTGCCTCAGGGGGGCCTAATGAAAAACTGTTTTTT CSASGGPNEKLFF
TRBJ2-7 TRBV19 TRBD1 - TGTGCCAGTAGTGACAGGGGGAGCTCCTACGAGCAGTACTTC CASSDRGSSYEQYF
TRBJ2-1 TRBV30 TRBD2 many TGTGCCTGGAGTGTACGAGGACTAGCGAGGATTAATGAGCAGTTCTTC CAWSVRGLARINEQFF
TRBJ2-6 TRBV7-9 - few TGTGCCAGCAGCTTAGTTAGTGGGGGCGCGAGGATAGTTGGGGCCAACGTCCTGACTTTC CASSLVSGGARIVGANVLTF
TRBJ1-1 TRBV14 - many TGTGCCAGCAGCCAACGGGGCAAAAGTGAAGCTTTCTTT CASSQRGKSEAFF
TRBJ2-3 TRBV15 - many TGTGCCACCAGCAGAGAGCAGCTCACGATTAGCACAGATACGCAGTATTTT CATSREQLTISTDTQYF
TRBJ1-5 TRBV30 TRBD1 many TGTGCCTGGAGCGCTGGGACAGGGGGTCAGCCCCAGCATTTT CAWSAGTGGQPQHF
TRBJ1-5 TRBV3-1 - many TGTGCCAGCAGCCAAGGGTTGAGTCAGCCCCAGCATTTT CASSQGLSQPQHF
TRBJ1-1 TRBV7-2 - many TGTGCCAGCAGCTTACTCCCAGACCTGAACACTGAAGCTTTCTTT CASSLLPDLNTEAFF
TRBJ1-1 TRBV19 - - TGTGCCAGTAGTCACAGGGAGGGGAACACTGAAGCTTTCTTT CASSHREGNTEAFF
TRBJ2-1 TRBV19 - few TGTGCCAGTATGAGCGGGTACTCCTACAATGAGCAGTTCTTC CASMSGYSYNEQFF
TRBJ2-3 TRBV4-2 - - TGTGCCAGCAGCCAAGCTACCGGGACACCAATCACAGATACGCAGTATTTT CASSQATGTPITDTQYF
TRBJ2-7 TRBV6-2/TRBV6-3 - many TGTGCCAGCAGTACCACAGCCTACGAGCAGTACTTC CASSTTAYEQYF
TRBJ2-7 TRBV20-1 - many TGCAGTGCTAGGGGGGCGGGAGACAACGAGCAGTACTTC CSARGAGDNEQYF